This entry lists 25 T cell receptor beta chains sequenced from one sample in a study of cytomegalovirus exposure and HLA in healthy donors. The PCR used 60 Vbeta and 13 Jbeta primers. Assay: immunoSEQ multiplex PCR; the TCRdb copy retains only in-frame clones and omits some. The sample holds approximately 170,000 clones, approximately 80% seen once. Source material: PBMCs. All receptors derive from a male donor in good health and CMV-seronegative.

The V and J genes are TRBV5-4 and TRBJ2-7; 7 bases match TRBD1. The CDR3 is made up of 15 amino acids. Germline loops: CDR1 SGHNT, CDR2 YYREEE (reference sequence). After removal of 0 bases from V and 4 bases from J, the junction contained 7 bases not matched to a gene. CDR3 DNA sequence: TGTGCCAGCAGCTTGGACGGGACAGTGCCTTACGAGCAGTACTTC. It is translated as CASSLDGTVPYEQYF.

The chain carries TRBV9 and TRBJ1-1; the D is unclear. Germline V gene sequence: CDR1 SGDLS, CDR2 YYNGEE. The CDR3 sequence is 14 residues long. The germline V and J ends were trimmed by 4 bases and 0 bases, with 10 bases remaining between them. In DNA form, the CDR3 reads TGTGCCAGCAGCTCGAGGGTCTTGAACACTGAAGCTTTCTTT. As protein: CASSSRVLNTEAFF.

The table lists this clone with a few counts. This CDR3 reads CASSPDTTGANVLTF. In nucleotides, the CDR3 is TGTGCCAGCAGCCCCGACACAACTGGGGCCAACGTCCTGACTTTC. This chain links TRBV6-5 with TRBJ2-6; D ambiguous. Germline loops: CDR1 MNHEY, CDR2 SVGAGI. V was clipped by 6 bases and J by 2 bases, with 11 bases between them. CDR3 length: 15 amino acids.

The rearrangement joins TRBV30 to TRBJ1-1; 7 bases match TRBD1. Trimming removed 5 bases from V and 0 bases from J; junction bases left unmatched: 6. CDR1 and CDR2 (germline): GTSNPN, SVGIG (reference sequence). The CDR3 has 14 residues. CDR3 sequence reads: CAWDRQGLNTEAFF. CDR3 in DNA: TGTGCCTGGGATAGACAGGGACTGAACACTGAAGCTTTCTTT.

The chain joins TRBV7-8 to TRBJ1-5; a possible D gene is TRBD1 (6 bases). Trimming shortened V by 3 bases and J by 4 bases, and 10 bases separated the two germline ends. CDR3 length: 14 amino acids. Germline V gives CDR1 SGHVS, CDR2 FQNEAQ. CDR3 sequence reads: CASSLDSANQPQHF. The CDR3 coding sequence is TGTGCCAGCAGCTTGGACAGCGCAAATCAGCCCCAGCATTTT.

The gene calls are TRBV27 and TRBJ2-5, with 7 bases identical to TRBD1. The tail of the sequence fits TRBJ2-7 better, so the J call may be wrong. CDR3 length equals 14 residues. Germline lookup yields CDR1 MNHEY and CDR2 SMNVEV (reference sequence). In DNA, the CDR3 is TGTGCCAGCAGTTCGGCGACAGGGTTCCACGAGCAGTACTTC. This translates into CASSSATGFHEQYF.

The chain is built from TRBV13 and TRBJ2-7; D might be TRBD2 (6 bases). This CDR3 is 14 amino acids long. Germline assignment: CDR1 PRHDT and CDR2 FYEKMQ (reference sequence). The V end was cut by 5 bases, the J end by 5 bases, with 16 bases between. CDR3 nucleotides: TGTGCCAGCAGCCTCATCGGGGGTGTCCACGAGCAGTACTTC. It yields the protein CASSLIGGVHEQYF.

The chain has TRBV4-2 and TRBJ1-4, with 9 bases matching TRBD1. The CDR3 totals 15 residues. CDR1 is LGHNA and CDR2 is YNFKEQ in the germline V gene. J lost 8 bases, V lost 1 base, and 5 bases had no gene match. The CDR3: CASSQGGTGKEKLFF. The CDR3 bases are TGTGCCAGCAGCCAAGGGGGGACAGGGAAAGAAAAACTGTTTTTT.

This chain's CDR3 is CASADRGGETQYF. The CDR3 DNA is TGTGCCAGCGCCGACAGGGGCGGAGAGACCCAGTACTTC. The genes are TRBV6-1 and TRBJ2-5, with 8 nucleotides matching TRBD1. V trimming: 8 bases; J trimming: 4 bases; junction bases outside the gene matches: 6. This CDR3 region has 13 residues. Per germline, CDR1 MNHNS and CDR2 SASEGT.

The genes are TRBV7-2 and TRBJ2-2; D gene ambiguous. The germline V gene has CDR1 SGHTA and CDR2 FQGNSA. This CDR3 comprises 12 residues. V lost 6 bases to trimming and J lost 7 bases, with 9 bases between them. This CDR3 reads CASRYKFGELFF. For the CDR3, the DNA is TGTGCCAGCAGGTACAAGTTCGGGGAGCTGTTTTTT.

This sequence joins TRBV19 and TRBJ2-5; D remains unclear. CDR3 length: 15 amino acids. Per germline, CDR1 LNHDA and CDR2 SQIVND (reference sequence). The ends were cut back, 7 bases at V and 1 base at J, with 16 bases in the middle. The chain's CDR3 is CASTTTARSQETQYF. The CDR3 DNA follows: TGTGCCAGTACCACCACCGCACGGTCCCAAGAGACCCAGTACTTC. The full variable domain, its missing parts supplied by reference TRBV19 and TRBJ2-5, is DGGITQSPKYLFRKEGQNVTLSCEQNLNHDAMYWYRQDPGQGLRLIYYSQIVNDFQKGDIAEGYSVSREKKESFPLTVTSAQKNPTAFYLCASTTTARSQETQYFGPGTRLLVL.

The genes are TRBV5-1 and TRBJ2-1; 7 bases agree with TRBD2. The CDR3 spans 15 residues. Germline CDR1 SGHRS, CDR2 YFSETQ. With V trimmed by 1 base and J by 3 bases, 4 bases remained unmatched. Here the CDR3 reads CASSLSRDYYNEQFF. The CDR3 bases are TGCGCCAGCAGCTTGTCGCGGGACTACTACAATGAGCAGTTCTTC.

A few counts support this clone. The V and J genes are TRBV5-6 and TRBJ1-1; TRBD1 is a possible D gene (6 bases). Germline V lookup: CDR1 SGHDT, CDR2 YYEEEE. With 1 base removed from V and 5 bases from J, the gap between germline ends came to 18 bases. This CDR3 has 16 amino acids. The CDR3 DNA reads as TGTGCCAGCAGCTTGCCCGGGGGGGGCGCGGGGACTGAAGCTTTCTTT. Amino acid sequence: CASSLPGGGAGTEAFF.

CDR3 amino acids: CASSLQTSGYNEQFF. The CDR3 DNA sequence: TGTGCCAGCAGCCTCCAGACTAGCGGGTACAATGAGCAGTTCTTC. The chain carries TRBV5-4 and TRBJ2-1; 10 bases line up with TRBD2. Germline CDR1 and CDR2: SGHNT and YYREEE (reference sequence). The V segment lost 4 bases and the J segment 4 bases; nucleotides outside the gene matches: 5. The CDR3 is 15 residues long.

V usage is TRBV19 and J usage is TRBJ1-1; 7 bases are a match to TRBD1. The V and J ends lost 6 bases and 0 bases, in that order; junction bases with no gene match: 10. From germline, CDR1 is LNHDA and CDR2 SQIVND (reference sequence). This CDR3 has 16 amino acids. Written as DNA, the CDR3 is TGTGCCAGTAGCGCTAGACAGGGCCGGGTGAACACTGAAGCTTTCTTT. Translation: CASSARQGRVNTEAFF.

With respect to this clone: Other DNA sequences in this specimen translate into the identical CDR3. The chain links TRBV18 to TRBJ1-4, with TRBD1 matching 8 bases. The trim removed 6 bases at V and 5 bases at J, leaving 5 bases unmatched. CDR1 is KGHSH, CDR2 LQKENI, per germline. The CDR3 sequence is 14 residues long. As DNA, the CDR3 is TGTGCCAGCTCCCCCGGGACAGGCAATGAAAAACTGTTTTTT. This sequence encodes CASSPGTGNEKLFF.

The genes are TRBV28 and TRBJ1-2; no clear D gene. The V gene's germline CDR1 is MDHEN and CDR2 SYDVKM. V lost 6 bases, J lost 4 bases, and 12 bases lay in between. This CDR3 comprises 13 residues. CDR3 sequence (DNA): TGTGCCAGCAGATCCGGAGGTGGCTATGGCTACACCTTC. Translating gives CASRSGGGYGYTF.

The chain joins TRBV19 to TRBJ2-7, with 11 bases matching TRBD1. The V segment lost 4 bases and the J segment 4 bases; nucleotides outside the gene matches: 12. CDR3 length: 17 amino acids. CDR1 and CDR2 (germline): LNHDA, SQIVND (reference sequence). The CDR3 DNA follows: TGTGCCAGTAGTAAGGGGCACGGGACAGGGGGTTGGTACGAGCAGTACTTC. Its protein is CASSKGHGTGGWYEQYF. Drawing the rest from reference TRBV19 and TRBJ2-7, the complete variable domain is DGGITQSPKYLFRKEGQNVTLSCEQNLNHDAMYWYRQDPGQGLRLIYYSQIVNDFQKGDIAEGYSVSREKKESFPLTVTSAQKNPTAFYLCASSKGHGTGGWYEQYFGPGTRLTVT.

V is TRBV10-1 and J is TRBJ2-7; D ambiguous. This CDR3 has 12 amino acids. Germline assignment: CDR1 WNHNN and CDR2 SYGVQD (reference sequence). Trimming cost V 8 bases and J 8 bases, with 16 bases left between them. The CDR3 loop reads CASCWWASKQYF. The CDR3 DNA reads as TGCGCCAGCTGTTGGTGGGCAAGCAAGCAGTACTTC.

The chain links TRBV18 to TRBJ2-5, with D hard to call. V was cut by 0 bases and J by 2 bases, with 4 bases left in between. Germline assignment: CDR1 KGHSH and CDR2 LQKENI. The CDR3 is 13 amino acids. CDR3 DNA sequence: TGTGCCAGCTCACCACCCCCACAAGAGACCCAGTACTTC. Its protein product is CASSPPPQETQYF.

The V gene is TRBV27, the J gene TRBJ2-1; 8 positions agree with TRBD2. This CDR3 is built from 16 residues. Germline trimming cut 1 base from V and 10 bases from J; bases unmatched to any gene: 12. Germline lookup yields CDR1 MNHEY and CDR2 SMNVEV (reference sequence). The DNA of the CDR3 is TGTGCCAGCAGTTTATTAACGACGGGGGGGGCAGGGGAGCAGTTCTTC. It is translated as CASSLLTTGGAGEQFF.

The chain has TRBV28 and TRBJ1-4; 7 nucleotides agree with TRBD1. Trimming cost V 5 bases and J 0 bases; bases outside gene matches: 9. CDR3 length equals 17 residues. From germline, CDR1 is MDHEN and CDR2 SYDVKM. The CDR3 DNA sequence: TGTGCCAGCAGTACCCAGGCGACAGGGTCAACTAATGAAAAACTGTTTTTT. This codes for CASSTQATGSTNEKLFF. The entire variable domain, with the rest obtained from reference TRBV28 and TRBJ1-4, is as follows: DVKVTQSSRYLVKRTGEKVFLECVQDMDHENMFWYRQDPGLGLRLIYFSYDVKMKEKGDIPEGYSVSREKKERFSLILESASTNQTSMYLCASSTQATGSTNEKLFFGSGTQLSVL.

The chain carries TRBV27 and TRBJ2-1; 12 nucleotides align to TRBD2. V was pared by 4 bases and J by 8 bases, with 3 bases of the junction left unmatched. There are 14 residues in the CDR3. Per germline, CDR1 MNHEY and CDR2 SMNVEV (reference sequence). CDR3 amino acids: CASSSSGRAYEQFF. The DNA of the CDR3 is TGTGCCAGCAGTTCTAGCGGGAGGGCCTATGAGCAGTTCTTC.

The rearrangement links TRBV5-1 to TRBJ2-2, with 15 positions matching TRBD2. Trimming removed 3 bases from V and 5 bases from J; junction bases left unmatched: 2. The germline CDR1 and CDR2 sequences are SGHRS and YFSETQ. The CDR3 is 16 amino acids. CDR3: CASSSGTSGRTGELFF. The CDR3 DNA is TGCGCCAGCAGCTCTGGGACTAGCGGGAGGACCGGGGAGCTGTTTTTT.

This sequence joins TRBV5-6 and TRBJ2-2; D not certain. CDR3 size: 12 residues. Germline V lookup: CDR1 SGHDT, CDR2 YYEEEE. Trimming left V 1 base short and J 7 bases short, with 5 bases between. The CDR3, as DNA: TGTGCCAGCAGCTTGATCTTCGGGGAGCTGTTTTTT. This encodes CASSLIFGELFF.